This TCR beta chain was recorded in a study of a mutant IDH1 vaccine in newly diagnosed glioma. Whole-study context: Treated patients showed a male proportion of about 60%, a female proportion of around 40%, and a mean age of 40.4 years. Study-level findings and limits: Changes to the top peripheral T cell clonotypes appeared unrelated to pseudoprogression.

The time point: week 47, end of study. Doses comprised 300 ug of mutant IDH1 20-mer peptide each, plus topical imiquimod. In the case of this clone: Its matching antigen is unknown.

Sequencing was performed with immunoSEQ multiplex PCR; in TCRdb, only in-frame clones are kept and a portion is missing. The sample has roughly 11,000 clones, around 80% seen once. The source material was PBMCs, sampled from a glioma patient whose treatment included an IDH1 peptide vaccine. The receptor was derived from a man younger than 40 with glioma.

The CDR3 nucleotides read TGCGCCAGCAGCCTCGGACGGACAGGAGGCTACTATGGCTACACCTTC. It encodes CASSLGRTGGYYGYTF. The chain links TRBV4-1 to TRBJ1-2, with 7 bases fitting TRBD1. Germline-derived CDR1 and CDR2 are MGHRA and YSYEKL. The V and J ends lost 4 bases and 3 bases, in that order; junction bases with no gene match: 11. The CDR3 is 16 residues long.